The 11 T cell receptor beta chains presented below share a single source sample, sequenced in a study of T cell responses to AZD1222 COVID-19 vaccine. The table came from immunoSEQ multiplex PCR; TCRdb's copy has only in-frame clones and leaves some out. The table lists about 45,000 clones, around 80% of them singletons. The sample in question was peripheral blood, obtained on day 0 of AZD1222 vaccination. The receptors were gathered from an adult in good health.

This clone was seen only once. This sequence joins TRBV4-1 and TRBJ2-2, with 8 bases fitting TRBD1. Looked up from germline, CDR1 is MGHRA and CDR2 is YSYEKL. The V and J ends lost 0 bases and 1 base, in that order; junction bases with no gene match: 4. CDR3 length equals 17 residues. For the CDR3, the DNA is TGCGCCAGCAGCCAAGATAGGGGACAGGAGAACACCGGGGAGCTGTTTTTT. Protein: CASSQDRGQENTGELFF.

The rearrangement uses TRBV7-8 and TRBJ1-2; the D gene is possibly TRBD1 (6 bases). This CDR3 contains 14 residues. V lost 3 bases, J lost 4 bases, and 12 bases lay in between. Germline V gene sequence: CDR1 SGHVS, CDR2 FQNEAQ. The CDR3 loop is CASSFDRNSYGYTF. The CDR3 DNA is TGTGCCAGCAGCTTCGACAGGAATAGCTATGGCTACACCTTC.

CDR3 nucleotides: TGCGCCAGCAGCCCGGGACTAGCGGAGTACAATGAGCAGTTCTTC. Translating it yields CASSPGLAEYNEQFF. The rearrangement uses TRBV5-1 and TRBJ2-1, with 11 bases that match TRBD2. V was clipped by 4 bases and J by 4 bases; unmatched bases: 4. The germline gives CDR1 SGHRS, CDR2 YFSETQ. The CDR3 spans 15 residues.

The V gene is TRBV3-1 (or the pseudogene TRBV3-2), the J gene TRBJ1-2; no clear D. V gave up 0 bases and J gave up 7 bases, with 18 bases separating them. CDR1 and CDR2 from the germline V gene are LGHDT and YNNKEL (reference sequence). The CDR3 spans 16 residues. In DNA form, the CDR3 reads TGTGCCAGCAGCCAAGATTGGAAGGGAGAGATCGGTGGCTACACCTTC. Amino acids: CASSQDWKGEIGGYTF.

This clone was detected a few times. V usage is TRBV4-2 and J usage is TRBJ2-1; tentatively, D is TRBD1 (6 bases). Deletions cut 0 bases from V and 9 bases from J, with 15 bases between. The CDR3 totals 15 residues. Germline CDR1 LGHNA, CDR2 YNFKEQ. The CDR3 protein is CASSQERQDVREQFF. The DNA for the CDR3 is TGTGCCAGCAGCCAAGAACGACAGGACGTACGTGAGCAGTTCTTC.

The chain carries TRBV28 and TRBJ1-2, with TRBD1 identical over 7 bases. J lost 1 base, V lost 6 bases, and 8 bases had no gene match. The CDR3 has 15 residues. CDR1 is MDHEN, CDR2 SYDVKM, per germline. The CDR3 DNA is TGTGCCAGCAGCCCAGGGGGTTCTCTTAACTATGGCTACACCTTC. Its translation: CASSPGGSLNYGYTF.

The chain's CDR3 is CASSLAFWPQHF. CDR3 DNA sequence: TGTGCCAGCAGCCTGGCGTTTTGGCCCCAGCATTTT. J is TRBJ1-5 and V is TRBV3-1 (or the pseudogene TRBV3-2); D not resolved. Trimming cost V 4 bases and J 9 bases, with 10 bases left between them. This CDR3 has 12 residues. CDR1 LGHDT and CDR2 YNNKEL come from the germline V gene (reference sequence).

This clone was observed once. The gene calls are TRBV7-3 and TRBJ2-1, with D possibly being TRBD1 (5 bases). V dropped 4 bases and J dropped 8 bases, with 12 bases sitting between them. The germline V gene has CDR1 SGHTA and CDR2 FQGTGA. The CDR3 spans 13 residues. The CDR3 DNA reads TGTGCCAGCAGCTCCCCCCCCAGGGATGAGCAGTTCTTC. Amino acid sequence: CASSSPPRDEQFF.

The rearrangement joins TRBV10-1 to TRBJ2-6; D ambiguous. The V end was cut by 4 bases, the J end by 1 base, with 8 bases between. The CDR3 is made up of 15 amino acids. Germline CDR1 WNHNN, CDR2 SYGVQD (reference sequence). The CDR3 nucleotides are TGCGCCAGCAGTGTGTCAGGATCTGGGGCCAACGTCCTGACTTTC. This codes for CASSVSGSGANVLTF.

The chain combines TRBV18 with TRBJ1-5; D perhaps matches TRBD1 (5 bases). V lost 6 bases to trimming and J lost 10 bases, with 13 bases between them. The CDR3 sequence is 12 residues long. Germline CDR1 and CDR2: KGHSH and LQKENI. CDR3 loop: CASSRGTGPQHF. As DNA, the CDR3 is TGTGCCAGCTCCCGGGGTACAGGTCCCCAGCATTTT.

The CDR3 DNA reads as TGTGCCAGCAGCTTACAGAGCTCCTATAATTCACCCCTCCACTTT. This codes for CASSLQSSYNSPLHF. The chain has TRBV7-9 and TRBJ1-6; D not certain. This CDR3 spans 15 amino acids. The ends were cut back, 2 bases at V and 0 bases at J, with 5 bases in the middle. Germline-derived CDR1 and CDR2 are SEHNR and FQNEAQ (reference sequence).